This T cell receptor (beta chain) was captured in a study of T cell responses to AZD1222 COVID-19 vaccine. The CDR3 spans 13 residues. The trim removed 4 bases at V and 0 bases at J, leaving 1 base unmatched. Germline V gives CDR1 SQVTM, CDR2 ANQGSEA. TCRdb keeps only in-frame clones here, not all; method: immunoSEQ multiplex PCR. The table includes under 150,000 clones, 85% to 95% detected once. The source is an adult in good health. The rearrangement links TRBV29-1 to TRBJ1-1; 8 bases fit TRBD1. This specimen was peripheral blood, taken on day 0 of AZD1222 vaccination. CDR3 bases: TGCAGCGTTGGGACAGGGCTGAACACTGAAGCTTTCTTT. Its protein product is CSVGTGLNTEAFF.